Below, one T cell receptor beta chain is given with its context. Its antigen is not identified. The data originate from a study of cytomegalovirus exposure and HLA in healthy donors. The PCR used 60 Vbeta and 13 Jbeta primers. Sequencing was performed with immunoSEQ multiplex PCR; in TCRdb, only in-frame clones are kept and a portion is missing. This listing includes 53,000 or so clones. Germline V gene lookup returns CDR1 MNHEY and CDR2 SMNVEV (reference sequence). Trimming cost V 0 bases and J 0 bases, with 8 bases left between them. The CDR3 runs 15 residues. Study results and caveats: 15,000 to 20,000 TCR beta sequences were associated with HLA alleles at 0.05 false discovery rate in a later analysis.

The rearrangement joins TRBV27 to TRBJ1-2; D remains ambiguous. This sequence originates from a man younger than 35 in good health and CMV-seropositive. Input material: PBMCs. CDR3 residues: CASSLSFTANYGYTF. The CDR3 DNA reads TGTGCCAGCAGTTTATCGTTTACAGCTAACTATGGCTACACCTTC.